A single sample gave rise to the 27 T cell receptor beta chains below, sequenced in a study of response to subunit inactivated influenza vaccine. MiXCR was run by TCRdb on the RT-PCR reads, yielding one entry per CDR3 protein. The data contain approximately 530,000 distinct CDR3 sequences, 7.6% of them singletons. This specimen consisted of PBMCs from blood, obtained roughly 24 months after vaccination. Receptor source: a man aged 50-75 years who received an inactivated influenza vaccine.

This clonotype was seen a few times. The chain is built from TRBV28 and TRBJ2-7, with TRBD1 matching over 7 bases. CDR1 is MDHEN and CDR2 is SYDVKM in the germline V gene. After removal of 5 bases from V and 3 bases from J, the junction contained 10 bases not matched to a gene. The CDR3 is made up of 15 amino acids. The CDR3 DNA follows: TGTGCCAGCAGTATTCTACAGGGGATCGGCTACGAGCAGTACTTC. Translation gives CASSILQGIGYEQYF.

This clonotype was seen a handful of times. This chain uses TRBV15 with TRBJ1-4; 10 bases are a match to TRBD1. The CDR3 is 16 amino acids. Germline-derived CDR1 and CDR2 are LNHNV and YYDKDF (reference sequence). V was pared by 4 bases and J by 8 bases, with 10 bases of the junction left unmatched. The CDR3 loop reads CATSKYRDRGSEKLFF. CDR3 DNA: TGTGCCACCAGCAAATACCGGGACAGGGGTAGCGAAAAACTGTTTTTT.

This clonotype was found a few times. The chain couples TRBV7-9 to TRBJ2-2, with a weak D call TRBD1 (6 bases). The V and J ends lost 3 bases and 0 bases respectively, with 14 bases between them. CDR1 SEHNR and CDR2 FQNEAQ come from the germline V gene (reference sequence). The CDR3 length is 17 residues. In DNA form, the CDR3 reads TGTGCCAGCAGCTTTCCCTCGGACAGACCGAACACCGGGGAGCTGTTTTTT. It translates to CASSFPSDRPNTGELFF.

The chain has TRBV20-1 and TRBJ2-1; D may be TRBD1 or TRBD2 (5 bases each). V was pared by 5 bases and J by 6 bases, with 14 bases between. The CDR3 consists of 13 residues. The germline V gene encodes CDR1 DFQATT and CDR2 SNEGSKA (reference sequence). This CDR3 is CSASIRDANEQFF. In nucleotides, the CDR3 is TGCAGTGCTTCGATAAGGGACGCCAATGAGCAGTTCTTC.

This clonotype has at least ten counts. The chain is built from TRBV5-1 and TRBJ1-1, with 7 nucleotides matching TRBD1. Germline V CDR1 and CDR2: SGHRS, YFSETQ. Trimming removed 1 base from V and 1 base from J; junction bases left unmatched: 1. There are 14 residues in the CDR3. The DNA for the CDR3 is TGCGCCAGCAGCTTGACAGGGGAGAACACTGAAGCTTTCTTT. It encodes CASSLTGENTEAFF.

This clonotype was picked up a small number of times. The rearrangement links TRBV29-1 to TRBJ1-3; D is possibly TRBD1 (5 bases). Germline V gene sequence: CDR1 SQVTM, CDR2 ANQGSEA. V dropped 3 bases and J dropped 4 bases, with 7 bases sitting between them. This CDR3 contains 12 residues. CDR3 sequence reads: CSVDQGGNTIYF. The CDR3 region has the DNA TGCAGCGTTGATCAGGGCGGAAACACCATATATTTT.

This clonotype was seen more than once but under ten times. V usage is TRBV19 and J usage is TRBJ2-7; D is unresolved. Germline values: CDR1 LNHDA, CDR2 SQIVND (reference sequence). The V end lost 5 bases, the J end lost 0 bases, and 14 bases lay between the germline ends. The CDR3 contains 15 residues. CDR3 DNA: TGTGCCAGTAGTGAGAAGAGCGCGAGCTCCTACGAGCAGTACTTC. Its protein product is CASSEKSASSYEQYF.

Many counts were recorded for this clonotype. The chain has TRBV5-1 and TRBJ2-1; D possibly uses TRBD1 or TRBD2 (5 bases each). Germline CDR1 is SGHRS and CDR2 is YFSETQ. The CDR3 is made up of 13 amino acids. V lost 4 bases, J lost 10 bases, and 15 bases lay in between. CDR3: CASSPDGAGEQFF. The CDR3 bases are TGCGCCAGCAGCCCGGACGGGGCCGGCGAGCAGTTCTTC.

This clonotype was detected only a few times. The rearrangement links TRBV5-6 to TRBJ1-2; 7 bases fit TRBD1. Losses at the gene ends were 1 base for V and 8 bases for J; bases not matched to a gene: 11. This CDR3 is built from 15 residues. Per the germline V gene, CDR1 is SGHDT and CDR2 is YYEEEE. CDR3 DNA sequence: TGTGCCAGCAGCTTGATACAGGGGAATGTCAAAGGCTACACCTTC. The encoded protein is CASSLIQGNVKGYTF. Full variable domain (remainder filled in from reference TRBV5-6 and TRBJ1-2): DAGVTQSPTHLIKTRGQQVTLRCSPKSGHDTVSWYQQALGQGPQFIFQYYEEEERQRGNFPDRFSGHQFPNYSSELNVNALLLGDSALYLCASSLIQGNVKGYTFGSGTRLTVV.

In this sample, this clonotype turned up a few times. The genes are TRBV5-1 and TRBJ2-3; TRBD1 aligns across 10 bases. The V and J ends lost 4 bases and 5 bases, in that order; junction bases with no gene match: 7. The germline V gene encodes CDR1 SGHRS and CDR2 YFSETQ. There are 15 residues in the CDR3. CDR3 DNA: TGCGCCAGCAGCGTGGAGACAGGGGGCCGAGATACGCAGTATTTT. Translated: CASSVETGGRDTQYF.

This clonotype was observed a handful of times. The V and J genes are TRBV12-3 or TRBV12-4 and TRBJ1-1; D unclear. The CDR3 covers 11 residues. Trimming removed 9 bases from V and 4 bases from J, with 9 bases in between. The CDR3 spells CASSESTEAFF. CDR3 coding DNA: TGTGCCAGTTCTGAGTCCACTGAAGCTTTCTTT.

This clonotype was recorded many times. The chain is built from TRBV20-1 and TRBJ1-1, with D unresolved. The germline V gene has CDR1 DFQATT and CDR2 SNEGSKA (reference sequence). The CDR3 is made up of 13 amino acids. V gave up 7 bases and J gave up 12 bases, with 24 bases separating them. The CDR3 reads CSGEESGRPVTFF. The CDR3 bases are TGCAGTGGAGAAGAATCCGGACGGCCTGTTACTTTCTTT.

This clonotype was counted between two and nine times. V is TRBV12-3 or TRBV12-4 and J is TRBJ2-3; a possible D gene is TRBD2 (6 bases). This CDR3 has 15 residues. Trimming removed 2 bases at V and 6 bases at J, with 15 bases between. CDR3 DNA: TGTGCCAGCAGTTTAAGACGTCTAGCGACTGATACGCAGTATTTT. Amino acids: CASSLRRLATDTQYF.

The rearrangement joins TRBV20-1 to TRBJ2-7; 7 bases agree with TRBD2. V was clipped by 2 bases and J by 3 bases; unmatched bases: 7. The CDR3 consists of 14 residues. Germline V gives CDR1 DFQATT, CDR2 SNEGSKA (reference sequence). The CDR3 loop reads CSARSGTTVYEQYF. The CDR3 DNA follows: TGCAGTGCTAGATCCGGGACTACCGTCTACGAGCAGTACTTC.

This chain joins TRBV19 and TRBJ1-2; weak D call: TRBD1 (5 bases). The ends were cut back, 3 bases at V and 7 bases at J, with 12 bases in the middle. The CDR3 consists of 13 residues. Germline assignment: CDR1 LNHDA and CDR2 SQIVND (reference sequence). CDR3 region: CASSMDIFFGYTF. DNA of the CDR3: TGTGCCAGTAGTATGGACATTTTTTTTGGCTACACCTTC. Full variable domain (remainder filled in from reference TRBV19 and TRBJ1-2): DGGITQSPKYLFRKEGQNVTLSCEQNLNHDAMYWYRQDPGQGLRLIYYSQIVNDFQKGDIAEGYSVSREKKESFPLTVTSAQKNPTAFYLCASSMDIFFGYTFGSGTRLTVV.

The chain couples TRBV28 to TRBJ1-1; possible D gene TRBD1, 5 bases. This CDR3 spans 17 amino acids. CDR1 MDHEN and CDR2 SYDVKM come from the germline V gene. Trimming pared 7 bases from V and 6 bases from J, leaving 27 bases between. The CDR3 is CASKIPARVYGYSEAFF. CDR3 bases: TGTGCCAGCAAAATACCAGCCAGGGTATATGGGTACTCTGAAGCTTTCTTT.

This clonotype was seen a handful of times. The chain combines TRBV7-2 with TRBJ2-1; 10 positions match TRBD1. Per germline, CDR1 SGHTA and CDR2 FQGNSA. The CDR3 runs 15 residues. The V segment lost 5 bases and the J segment 7 bases; nucleotides outside the gene matches: 8. CDR3 amino acids: CASSPDRGRGNEQFF. As DNA, the CDR3 is TGTGCCAGCAGCCCTGACAGGGGGCGCGGGAATGAGCAGTTCTTC.

This clonotype appeared many times. J is TRBJ2-7 and V is TRBV20-1, with TRBD1 identical over 9 bases. The CDR3 loop spans 14 amino acids. Trimming at V came to 4 bases and at J to 6 bases, leaving 10 bases not matched to a gene. Germline assignment: CDR1 DFQATT and CDR2 SNEGSKA (reference sequence). This CDR3 is CSANNPGTGIEQYF. The CDR3, as DNA: TGCAGTGCTAACAACCCCGGGACAGGGATCGAGCAGTACTTC.

V usage is TRBV7-2 and J usage is TRBJ2-7; 8 bases align to TRBD2. Germline-derived CDR1 and CDR2 are SGHTA and FQGNSA. J lost 5 bases, V lost 3 bases, and 9 bases had no gene match. The CDR3 totals 15 residues. CDR3: CASSFLAGTGNEQYF. DNA of the CDR3: TGTGCCAGCAGCTTTCTAGCGGGTACGGGGAACGAGCAGTACTTC.

The rearrangement joins TRBV29-1 to TRBJ2-7; a possible D gene is TRBD1 (5 bases). Trimming removed 0 bases from V and 0 bases from J, with 6 bases in between. CDR1 is SQVTM and CDR2 is ANQGSEA in the germline V gene. The CDR3 contains 13 residues. The CDR3: CSVEETASYEQYF. CDR3 DNA sequence: TGCAGCGTTGAAGAGACAGCCTCCTACGAGCAGTACTTC.

This clonotype showed up many times. One base away lies a much larger clone, so this may be a sequencing read error. CDR3 bases: TGCTGTGCTAGAGATCGCAGGTCGGGACGCCCGGTCCATGAGCAGTTCTTC. Amino acid sequence: CCARDRRSGRPVHEQFF. The chain carries TRBV20-1 and TRBJ2-1, with D perhaps assigned TRBD1 or TRBD2 (5 bases each). CDR1 and CDR2 (germline): DFQATT, SNEGSKA (reference sequence). The CDR3 runs to 17 residues.

This clonotype was counted only a few times. The V and J genes are TRBV5-1 and TRBJ2-5, with TRBD1 matching over 7 bases. The germline V gene has CDR1 SGHRS and CDR2 YFSETQ. Losses at the gene ends were 5 bases for V and 0 bases for J; bases not matched to a gene: 10. The CDR3 totals 16 residues. The CDR3 DNA is TGCGCCAGCAGGTTAGACAGGGTGATGTACCAAGAGACCCAGTACTTC. It codes for CASRLDRVMYQETQYF.

The chain employs TRBV6-1 and TRBJ1-6; the D gene is possibly TRBD1 (6 bases). The germline V gene has CDR1 MNHNS and CDR2 SASEGT. Deletions cut 7 bases from V and 10 bases from J, with 20 bases between. This CDR3 contains 15 residues. The chain's CDR3 is CASNTLQGQQSPLHF. The CDR3 DNA follows: TGTGCCAGCAATACACTTCAGGGGCAACAGTCACCCCTCCACTTT.

This clonotype has only a few counts. This sequence joins TRBV30 and TRBJ1-1; D is uncertain. The germline V and J ends were trimmed by 7 bases and 11 bases, with 14 bases remaining between them. Per the germline V gene, CDR1 is GTSNPN and CDR2 is SVGIG (reference sequence). The CDR3 consists of 10 residues. Here the CDR3 reads CALGPVGAFF. CDR3 DNA: TGTGCCTTAGGACCAGTCGGGGCTTTCTTT.

This clonotype was seen many times. V usage is TRBV12-3 or TRBV12-4 and J usage is TRBJ2-7; 14 bases match TRBD2. After removal of 6 bases from V and 13 bases from J, the junction contained 8 bases not matched to a gene. The CDR3 is 13 residues long. The CDR3: CASRTGTSGGAYF. CDR3 DNA: TGTGCCAGCAGGACCGGGACTAGCGGGGGCGCCTACTTC.

The chain uses TRBV12-3 or TRBV12-4 and TRBJ2-4, with TRBD1 matching 9 bases. CDR3 size: 14 residues. Trimming removed 5 bases from V and 5 bases from J; junction bases left unmatched: 4. For the CDR3, the DNA is TGTGCCAGCAGTCGACAGGGGGGCCAAAACATTCAGTACTTC. This codes for CASSRQGGQNIQYF.

CDR3 sequence reads: CASSLVAGTNEQFF. The CDR3 DNA reads TGTGCCAGCAGCTTAGTCGCGGGGACCAATGAGCAGTTCTTC. The gene calls are TRBV11-3 and TRBJ2-1; the D gene is possibly TRBD2 (6 bases). This CDR3 comprises 14 residues. With 1 base removed from V and 6 bases from J, the gap between germline ends came to 10 bases. Germline V gene sequence: CDR1 SGHNT, CDR2 YENEEA. Together with reference TRBV11-3 and TRBJ2-1, the CDR3 gives the full variable domain: EAGVVQSPRYKIIEKKQPVAFWCNPISGHNTLYWYLQNLGQGPELLIRYENEEAVDDSQLPKDRFSAERLKGVDSTLKIQPAELGDSAVYLCASSLVAGTNEQFFGPGTRLTVL.